Presented here are 8 T cell receptor beta chains from one specimen sequenced in a study of blood T cell repertoires in COVID-19. The assay was immunoSEQ multiplex PCR, and TCRdb's table has in-frame clones only and misses some. The top ten clones hold approximately 15% of a sample with about 46,000 clones, around 87% of them seen once. Sequenced material: peripheral blood. These receptors originate from a human donor in a cohort sampled during active COVID-19.

This clone was found once. This sequence joins TRBV5-1 and TRBJ2-7; 7 bases are shared with TRBD2. Looked up from germline, CDR1 is SGHRS and CDR2 is YFSETQ. CDR3 length equals 15 residues. Trimming took 0 bases from V and 3 from J; bases not matched to a gene: 6. CDR3 nucleotides: TGCGCCAGCAGCTTGGAGGGAGGGATAAGCTACGAGCAGTACTTC. Its translation is CASSLEGGISYEQYF.

The chain employs TRBV30 and TRBJ1-2, with 10 bases lining up with TRBD1. CDR1 and CDR2 from the germline V gene are GTSNPN and SVGIG (reference sequence). CDR3 size: 16 residues. After removal of 0 bases from V and 4 bases from J, the junction contained 8 bases not matched to a gene. The DNA for the CDR3 is TGTGCCTGGAGTGTACCATTCGGACAGGGGGTCTATGGCTACACCTTC. It yields the protein CAWSVPFGQGVYGYTF.

The rearrangement joins TRBV9 to TRBJ2-1, with D unresolved. Trimming took 4 bases from V and 6 from J, leaving 8 bases between them. This CDR3 has 12 amino acids. Per germline, CDR1 SGDLS and CDR2 YYNGEE. CDR3 loop: CASSPYFNEQFF. The CDR3, as DNA: TGTGCCAGCAGCCCTTATTTCAATGAGCAGTTCTTC.

V and J are TRBV9 and TRBJ2-5; weak D call: TRBD2 (7 bases). CDR3 size: 15 residues. Trimming stripped 3 bases from V and 5 bases from J, with 17 bases between. Germline CDR1 is SGDLS and CDR2 is YYNGEE. The CDR3 protein is CASSGTGRAGETQYF. CDR3 nucleotide sequence: TGTGCCAGCAGCGGTACAGGGAGGGCAGGCGAGACCCAGTACTTC.

This chain joins TRBV28 and TRBJ2-5; D might be TRBD1 (6 bases). V lost 1 base and J 2 bases, leaving 20 bases between the germline ends. The germline V gene encodes CDR1 MDHEN and CDR2 SYDVKM. The CDR3 has 18 amino acids. CDR3 DNA: TGTGCCAGCAGTTTATCGCCCGCTTTAGGGACATTTCAAGAGACCCAGTACTTC. It codes for CASSLSPALGTFQETQYF. Complete variable domain (other parts from reference TRBV28 and TRBJ2-5): DVKVTQSSRYLVKRTGEKVFLECVQDMDHENMFWYRQDPGLGLRLIYFSYDVKMKEKGDIPEGYSVSREKKERFSLILESASTNQTSMYLCASSLSPALGTFQETQYFGPGTRLLVL.

This clone was detected only once. The chain links TRBV4-1 to TRBJ2-2, with TRBD1 identical over 7 bases. This CDR3 comprises 15 residues. V lost 3 bases, J lost 3 bases, and 4 bases stayed unmatched. Germline V gene lookup returns CDR1 MGHRA and CDR2 YSYEKL. DNA of the CDR3: TGCGCCAGCAGCCATCAAGACAGGGACACCGGGGAGCTGTTTTTT. It is translated as CASSHQDRDTGELFF.

The chain has TRBV6-5 and TRBJ1-6, with D unclear. Germline V gene lookup returns CDR1 MNHEY and CDR2 SVGAGI. V lost 7 bases, J lost 6 bases, and 7 bases lay in between. This CDR3 is 12 amino acids long. The CDR3 loop is CASNDFNSPLHF. CDR3 bases: TGTGCCAGCAACGACTTTAATTCACCCCTCCACTTT.

The V and J genes are TRBV10-3 and TRBJ2-7, with TRBD1 matching over 9 bases. The CDR3 has 13 amino acids. The germline gives CDR1 ENHRY, CDR2 SYGVKD. J gave up 3 bases and V 5 bases, and 2 bases lay outside the gene matches. The CDR3 nucleotides read TGTGCCATCAGTAGACAGGGGGGCTACGAGCAGTACTTC. Translated: CAISRQGGYEQYF.